This T cell receptor beta chain was sequenced in a study of blood T cell repertoires in COVID-19. Across the whole study: PBMCs, B-cell-depleted T cells, or T cells provided the cDNA or gDNA that made up the material.

Germline CDR1 and CDR2: SGHTA and FQGNSA. The CDR3 runs to 11 residues. V was pared by 5 bases and J by 2 bases, with 3 bases between. Sequencing was performed with immunoSEQ multiplex PCR; in TCRdb, only in-frame clones are kept and a portion is missing. Of approximately 88,000 clones listed, about 83% were seen once; the top ten hold 6.3%. V and J are TRBV7-2 and TRBJ1-2; D not resolved. The source of this sequence is a man aged 65 to 79 with COVID-19, enrolled during active disease. The sample consisted of peripheral blood. CDR3 nucleotides: TGTGCCAGCAGCCTCAACTATGGCTACACCTTC. It translates to CASSLNYGYTF.